The entry that follows covers one T cell receptor beta chain sequence. As yet, its antigen is unknown. The entry originates in a study of cytomegalovirus exposure and HLA in healthy donors. Background on the study: Tens of millions of unique TCR sequences came from HLA-typed donors in an early release. Study-wide results and limits: Upon later analysis, HLA-associated TCR beta chains proved more clonally expanded than other, equally common chains.

The CDR3 runs 16 residues. CDR1 is SGHAT and CDR2 is FQNNGV in the germline V gene. V was pared by 1 base and J by 2 bases, with 8 bases of the junction left unmatched. Both 60 Vbeta primers and 13 Jbeta primers went into the PCR. The table came from immunoSEQ multiplex PCR; TCRdb's copy has only in-frame clones and leaves some out. The data contain some 100,000 clones, about 74% of them seen just once; the ten biggest clones take up around 16%. The sample was PBMCs. The rearrangement joins TRBV11-2 to TRBJ2-7; TRBD2 matches 7 bases. This receptor was identified in a woman between 50 and 59 years old in good health and CMV-seropositive. The CDR3: CASSLVGSSGAYEQYF. CDR3 nucleotides: TGTGCCAGCAGCTTAGTGGGCTCTAGCGGCGCCTACGAGCAGTACTTC.